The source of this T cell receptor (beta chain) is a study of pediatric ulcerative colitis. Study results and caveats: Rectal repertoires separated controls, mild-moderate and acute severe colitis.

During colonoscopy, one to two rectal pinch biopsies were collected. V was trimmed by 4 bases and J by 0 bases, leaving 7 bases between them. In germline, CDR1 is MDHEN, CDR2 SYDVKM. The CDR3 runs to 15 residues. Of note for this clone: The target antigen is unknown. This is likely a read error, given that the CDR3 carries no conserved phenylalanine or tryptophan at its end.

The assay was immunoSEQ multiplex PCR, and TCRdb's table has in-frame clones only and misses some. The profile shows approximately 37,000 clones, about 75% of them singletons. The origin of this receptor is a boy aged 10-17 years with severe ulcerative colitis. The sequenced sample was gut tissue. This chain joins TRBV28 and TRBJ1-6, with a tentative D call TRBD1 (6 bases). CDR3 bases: TGTGCCAGCAGTTCAGGGGTCTCCTATAATTCACCCCTCCACCTT. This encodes CASSSGVSYNSPLHL.